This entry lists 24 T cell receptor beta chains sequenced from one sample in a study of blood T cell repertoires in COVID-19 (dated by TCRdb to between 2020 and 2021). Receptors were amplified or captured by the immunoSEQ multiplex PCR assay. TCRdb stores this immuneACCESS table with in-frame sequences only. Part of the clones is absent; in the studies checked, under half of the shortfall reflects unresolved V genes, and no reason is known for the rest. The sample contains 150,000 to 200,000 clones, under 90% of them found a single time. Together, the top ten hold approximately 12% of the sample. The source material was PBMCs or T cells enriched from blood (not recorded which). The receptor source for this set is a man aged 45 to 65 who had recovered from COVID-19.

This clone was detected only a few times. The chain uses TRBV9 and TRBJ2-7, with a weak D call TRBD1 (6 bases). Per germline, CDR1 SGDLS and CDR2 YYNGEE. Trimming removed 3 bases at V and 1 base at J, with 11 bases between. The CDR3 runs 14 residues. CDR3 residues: CASSETGYSYEQYF. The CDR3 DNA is TGTGCCAGCAGCGAAACAGGGTATTCCTACGAGCAGTACTTC.

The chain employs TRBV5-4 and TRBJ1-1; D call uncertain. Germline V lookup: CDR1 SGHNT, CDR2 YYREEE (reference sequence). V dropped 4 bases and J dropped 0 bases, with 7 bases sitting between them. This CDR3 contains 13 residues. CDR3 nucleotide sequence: TGTGCCAGCAGCCACCGGGTGAACACTGAAGCTTTCTTT. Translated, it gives CASSHRVNTEAFF.

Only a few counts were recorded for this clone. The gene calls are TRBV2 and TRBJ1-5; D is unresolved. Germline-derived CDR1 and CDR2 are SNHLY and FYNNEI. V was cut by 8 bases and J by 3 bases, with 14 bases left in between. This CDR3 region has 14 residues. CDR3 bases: TGTGCCAGCGGCGGGCGCCAAAACAATCAGCCCCAGCATTTT. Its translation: CASGGRQNNQPQHF.

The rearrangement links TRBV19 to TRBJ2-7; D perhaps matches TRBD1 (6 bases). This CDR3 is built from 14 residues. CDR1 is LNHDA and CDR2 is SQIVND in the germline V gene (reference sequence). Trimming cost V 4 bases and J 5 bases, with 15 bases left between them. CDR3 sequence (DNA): TGTGCCAGTAGTAAACCCCAGGGGCGTAACGAGCAGTACTTC. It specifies CASSKPQGRNEQYF.

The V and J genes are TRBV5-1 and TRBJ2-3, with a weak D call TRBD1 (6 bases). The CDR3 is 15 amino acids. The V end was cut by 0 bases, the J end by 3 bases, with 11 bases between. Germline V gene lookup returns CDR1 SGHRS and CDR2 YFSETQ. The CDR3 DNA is TGCGCCAGCAGCTTGGGGGAAGGGGGAACAGATACGCAGTATTTT. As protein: CASSLGEGGTDTQYF.

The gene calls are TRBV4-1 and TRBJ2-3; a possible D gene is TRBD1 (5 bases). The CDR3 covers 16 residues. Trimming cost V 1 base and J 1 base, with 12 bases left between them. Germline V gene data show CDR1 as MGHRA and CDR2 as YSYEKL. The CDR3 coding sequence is TGCGCCAGCAGCCAAGGAAGGGGCGCTGGCACAGATACGCAGTATTTT. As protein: CASSQGRGAGTDTQYF.

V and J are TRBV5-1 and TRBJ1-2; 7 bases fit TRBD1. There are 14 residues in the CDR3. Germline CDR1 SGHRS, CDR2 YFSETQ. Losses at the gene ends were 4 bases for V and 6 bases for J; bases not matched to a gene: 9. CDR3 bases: TGCGCCAGCAGCCTAGAGGGACAGAAGGATGGCTACACCTTC. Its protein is CASSLEGQKDGYTF.

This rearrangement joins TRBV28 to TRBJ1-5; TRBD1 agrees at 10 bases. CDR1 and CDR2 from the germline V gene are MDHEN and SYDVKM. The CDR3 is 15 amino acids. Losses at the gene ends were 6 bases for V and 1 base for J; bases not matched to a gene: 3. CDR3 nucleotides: TGTGCCAGCAGAAGGACAGGGGGAAGCAATCAGCCCCAGCATTTT. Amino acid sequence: CASRRTGGSNQPQHF.

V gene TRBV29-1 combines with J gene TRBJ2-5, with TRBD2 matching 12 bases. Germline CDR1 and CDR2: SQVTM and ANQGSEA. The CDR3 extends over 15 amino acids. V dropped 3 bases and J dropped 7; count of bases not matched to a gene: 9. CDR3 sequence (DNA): TGCAGCGTTGAGGCTAGCGGGGGGGCCCAGGGGACCCAGTACTTC. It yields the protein CSVEASGGAQGTQYF.

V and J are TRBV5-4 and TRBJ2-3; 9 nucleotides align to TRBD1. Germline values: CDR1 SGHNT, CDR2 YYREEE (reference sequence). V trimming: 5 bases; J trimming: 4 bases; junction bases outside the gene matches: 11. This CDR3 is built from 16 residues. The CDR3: CASRGGDRERSDTQYF. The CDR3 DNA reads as TGTGCCAGCAGGGGAGGGGACAGGGAGAGGTCAGATACGCAGTATTTT.

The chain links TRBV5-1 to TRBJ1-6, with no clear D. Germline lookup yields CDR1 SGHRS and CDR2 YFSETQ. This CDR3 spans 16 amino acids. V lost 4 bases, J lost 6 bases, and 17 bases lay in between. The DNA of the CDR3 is TGCGCCAGCAGCCACAGTCTTCGGGAGGGTAATTCACCCCTCCACTTT. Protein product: CASSHSLREGNSPLHF.

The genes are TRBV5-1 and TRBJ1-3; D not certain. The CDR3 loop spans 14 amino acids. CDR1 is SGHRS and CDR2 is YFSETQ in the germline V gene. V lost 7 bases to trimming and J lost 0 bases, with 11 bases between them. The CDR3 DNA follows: TGCGCCAGCTCCCTTTACTCCTCTGGAAACACCATATATTTT. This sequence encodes CASSLYSSGNTIYF.

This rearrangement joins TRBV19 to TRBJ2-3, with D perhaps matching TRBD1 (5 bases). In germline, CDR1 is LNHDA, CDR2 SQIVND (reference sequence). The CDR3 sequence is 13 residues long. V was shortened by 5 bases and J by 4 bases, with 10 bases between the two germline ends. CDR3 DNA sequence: TGTGCCAGTAGTCCCCAGGGCGCAGATACGCAGTATTTT. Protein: CASSPQGADTQYF. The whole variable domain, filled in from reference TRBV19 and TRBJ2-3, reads DGGITQSPKYLFRKEGQNVTLSCEQNLNHDAMYWYRQDPGQGLRLIYYSQIVNDFQKGDIAEGYSVSREKKESFPLTVTSAQKNPTAFYLCASSPQGADTQYFGPGTRLTVL.

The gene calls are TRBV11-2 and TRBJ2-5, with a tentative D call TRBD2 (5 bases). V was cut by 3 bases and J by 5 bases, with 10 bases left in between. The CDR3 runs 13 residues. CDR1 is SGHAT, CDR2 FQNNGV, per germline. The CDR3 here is CASSFGNTETQYF. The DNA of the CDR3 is TGTGCCAGCAGCTTCGGGAATACGGAGACCCAGTACTTC.

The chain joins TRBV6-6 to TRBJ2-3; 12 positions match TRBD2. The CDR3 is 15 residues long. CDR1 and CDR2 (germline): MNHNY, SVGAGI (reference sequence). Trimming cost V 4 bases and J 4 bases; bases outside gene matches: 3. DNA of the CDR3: TGTGCCAGCAGTTCGACTAGCGGGGGAGCAGATACGCAGTATTTT. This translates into CASSSTSGGADTQYF.

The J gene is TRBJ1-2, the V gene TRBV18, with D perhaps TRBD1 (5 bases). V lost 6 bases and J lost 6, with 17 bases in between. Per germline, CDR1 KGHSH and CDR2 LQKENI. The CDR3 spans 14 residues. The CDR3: CASSSGEGSHGYTF. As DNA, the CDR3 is TGTGCCAGCTCGTCGGGGGAGGGTTCCCATGGCTACACCTTC.

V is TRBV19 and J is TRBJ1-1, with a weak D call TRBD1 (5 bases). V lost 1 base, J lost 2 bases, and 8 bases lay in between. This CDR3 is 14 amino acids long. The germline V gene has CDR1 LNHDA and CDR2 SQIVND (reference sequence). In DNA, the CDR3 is TGTGCCAGTAGTATAGCAGGGCCTAACACTGAAGCTTTCTTT. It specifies CASSIAGPNTEAFF.

CDR3 sequence reads: CSVLARGTNYGYTF. In DNA, the CDR3 is TGCAGCGTTCTCGCCAGGGGAACTAACTATGGCTACACCTTC. The gene calls are TRBV29-1 and TRBJ1-2; possible D gene TRBD1, 6 bases. V lost 5 bases, J lost 0 bases, and 13 bases lay in between. The CDR3 is 14 residues long. Germline V gene sequence: CDR1 SQVTM, CDR2 ANQGSEA.

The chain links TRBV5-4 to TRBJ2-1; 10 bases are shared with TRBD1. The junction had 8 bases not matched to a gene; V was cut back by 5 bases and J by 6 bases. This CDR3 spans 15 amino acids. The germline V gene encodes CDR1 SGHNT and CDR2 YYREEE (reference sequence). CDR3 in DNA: TGTGCCAGCAGTCTGGAGGGACAGGGGTCCAATGAGCAGTTCTTC. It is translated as CASSLEGQGSNEQFF.

This CDR3 is CASLKRVSDSPLHF. In DNA, the CDR3 is TGTGCCAGCCTAAAGCGGGTGTCAGATTCACCCCTCCACTTT. The V gene is TRBV6-1, the J gene TRBJ1-6, with D hard to call. Germline V gene sequence: CDR1 MNHNS, CDR2 SASEGT. The CDR3 spans 14 residues. Trimming shortened V by 8 bases and J by 8 bases, and 16 bases separated the two germline ends.

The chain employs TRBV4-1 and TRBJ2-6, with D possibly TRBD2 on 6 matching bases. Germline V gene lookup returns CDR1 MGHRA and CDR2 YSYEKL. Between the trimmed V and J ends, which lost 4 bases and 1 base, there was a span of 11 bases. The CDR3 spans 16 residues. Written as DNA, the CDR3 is TGCGCCAGCAGCCCTGGGAGGAGTTCTGGGGCCAACGTCCTGACTTTC. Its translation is CASSPGRSSGANVLTF.

Here the CDR3 reads CASRKSSGNTEAFF. The CDR3 DNA reads TGTGCCAGCAGAAAATCCTCAGGGAACACTGAAGCTTTCTTT. This sequence joins TRBV28 and TRBJ1-1, with D uncertain. Germline loops: CDR1 MDHEN, CDR2 SYDVKM. The ends were cut back, 6 bases at V and 1 base at J, with 12 bases in the middle. This CDR3 has 14 amino acids. Complete variable domain (other parts from reference TRBV28 and TRBJ1-1): DVKVTQSSRYLVKRTGEKVFLECVQDMDHENMFWYRQDPGLGLRLIYFSYDVKMKEKGDIPEGYSVSREKKERFSLILESASTNQTSMYLCASRKSSGNTEAFFGQGTRLTVV.

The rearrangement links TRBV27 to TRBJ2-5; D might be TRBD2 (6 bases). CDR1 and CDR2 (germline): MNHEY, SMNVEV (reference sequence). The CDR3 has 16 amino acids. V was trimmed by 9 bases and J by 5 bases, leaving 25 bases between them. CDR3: CASCPAWTRGGETQYF. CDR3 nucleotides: TGTGCCAGTTGCCCGGCATGGACCAGAGGAGGGGAGACCCAGTACTTC.

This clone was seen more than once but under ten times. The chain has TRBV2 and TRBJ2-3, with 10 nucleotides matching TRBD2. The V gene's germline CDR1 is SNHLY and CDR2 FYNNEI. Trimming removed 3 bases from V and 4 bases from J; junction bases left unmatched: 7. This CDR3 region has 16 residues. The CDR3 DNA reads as TGTGCCAGCAGTGACCCTAGCGGGGGTTCCGCAGATACGCAGTATTTT. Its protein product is CASSDPSGGSADTQYF.